A single sample gave rise to the 6 T cell receptor beta chains below, sequenced in a study of technical replicates of blood from several donors. Sequenced by immunoSEQ multiplex PCR; TCRdb stores in-frame clones only, minus some. The sample carries more than 10,000 clones, approximately 93% recorded once. Sequencing input: PBMCs. The receptors come from a human donor in good health.

This clone turned up a few times. The J gene is TRBJ1-2, the V gene TRBV5-8; 8 nucleotides align to TRBD1. V trimming: 3 bases; J trimming: 0 bases; junction bases outside the gene matches: 7. This CDR3 is built from 16 residues. Germline V gene lookup returns CDR1 SGHTS and CDR2 YDEGEE. CDR3 sequence (DNA): TGTGCCAGCAGCTCATGGACAGGGAGGACTAACTATGGCTACACCTTC. The encoded protein is CASSSWTGRTNYGYTF.

The V gene is TRBV6-6, the J gene TRBJ2-2; 7 bases are a match to TRBD2. This CDR3 has 15 residues. J lost 0 bases, V lost 6 bases, and 4 bases had no gene match. Germline V gene data show CDR1 as MNHNY and CDR2 as SVGAGI (reference sequence). The CDR3 bases are TGTGCCAGCAGAGTAGCGGGCCCGAACACCGGGGAGCTGTTTTTT. This translates into CASRVAGPNTGELFF.

V and J are TRBV6-6 and TRBJ1-2; no clear D. CDR3 length: 15 residues. Trimming removed 0 bases at V and 8 bases at J, with 16 bases between. CDR1 MNHNY and CDR2 SVGAGI come from the germline V gene (reference sequence). CDR3 in DNA: TGTGCCAGCAGTTACTCGAACCCCGATCCACAGGGCTACACCTTC. This gives the protein CASSYSNPDPQGYTF.

In its sample, this clone was seen a few times. The chain employs TRBV5-1 and TRBJ2-3; TRBD2 is a possible D gene (6 bases). Germline CDR1 is SGHRS and CDR2 is YFSETQ. Trimming cost V 3 bases and J 3 bases, with 17 bases left between them. CDR3 length: 16 amino acids. CDR3 region: CASSSLVGSGTDTQYF. The CDR3 DNA reads TGCGCCAGCAGCTCCCTAGTCGGGAGTGGGACAGATACGCAGTATTTT. Complete variable domain (other parts from reference TRBV5-1 and TRBJ2-3): KAGVTQTPRYLIKTRGQQVTLSCSPISGHRSVSWYQQTPGQGLQFLFEYFSETQRNKGNFPGRFSGRQFSNSRSEMNVSTLELGDSALYLCASSSLVGSGTDTQYFGPGTRLTVL.

The chain is built from TRBV4-1 and TRBJ1-3, with a possible D match to TRBD1 (6 bases). Germline CDR1 MGHRA, CDR2 YSYEKL. The V and J ends lost 0 bases and 3 bases respectively, with 9 bases between them. The CDR3 has 15 residues. The CDR3 protein is CASSQEQGFGNTIYF. CDR3 nucleotides: TGCGCCAGCAGCCAAGAACAGGGCTTTGGAAACACCATATATTTT.

This sequence joins TRBV5-1 and TRBJ2-5; 8 nucleotides line up with TRBD1. The length of the CDR3 is 15 residues. The germline V gene has CDR1 SGHRS and CDR2 YFSETQ. V dropped 6 bases and J dropped 2; count of bases not matched to a gene: 9. CDR3 amino acids: CASTLTGVEQETQYF. The CDR3 nucleotides read TGCGCCAGCACCCTGACAGGGGTGGAACAAGAGACCCAGTACTTC. Full variable domain (outside the CDR3, taken from reference TRBV5-1 and TRBJ2-5): KAGVTQTPRYLIKTRGQQVTLSCSPISGHRSVSWYQQTPGQGLQFLFEYFSETQRNKGNFPGRFSGRQFSNSRSEMNVSTLELGDSALYLCASTLTGVEQETQYFGPGTRLLVL.